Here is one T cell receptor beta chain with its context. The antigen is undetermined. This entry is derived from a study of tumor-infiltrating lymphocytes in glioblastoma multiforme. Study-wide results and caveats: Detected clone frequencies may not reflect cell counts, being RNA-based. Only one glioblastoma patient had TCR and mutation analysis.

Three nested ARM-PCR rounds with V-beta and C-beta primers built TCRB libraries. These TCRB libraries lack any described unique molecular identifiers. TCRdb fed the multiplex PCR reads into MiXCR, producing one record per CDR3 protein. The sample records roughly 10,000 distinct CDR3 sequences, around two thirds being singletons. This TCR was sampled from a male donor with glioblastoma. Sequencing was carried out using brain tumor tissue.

The CDR3 here is CASSFGGNTEAFF. The CDR3 DNA follows: TGCGCCAGCAGCTTCGGAGGGAACACTGAAGCTTTCTTT. This rearrangement joins TRBV5-1 to TRBJ1-1; D gene uncertain. Trimming shortened V by 2 bases and J by 1 base, and 6 bases separated the two germline ends. Germline V lookup: CDR1 SGHRS, CDR2 YFSETQ. The CDR3 contains 13 residues.